These T cell receptor beta chains were read from a single sample in a study of blood T cells in healthy people across ages. MiXCR was run by TCRdb on the 5' RACE reads, yielding one entry per CDR3 protein. The repertoire holds hundreds of thousands of distinct CDR3 sequences, with 40% to 65% as singletons. Sequenced sample: blood. The receptor set was obtained from a man at least 80 years old in good health. Each CDR3 is given with its conserved first and last residue. The order of the fields is D gene, CDR3 length, J gene, clone size, V gene, CDR3 protein, CDR3 DNA. The D gene is left open where the match is weak. Clone size is stated in some rows and not others, as once, few, many or a class when expanded.

-	15	TRBJ2-7	-	TRBV6-6	CASSYPPGGGYEQYF	TGTGCCAGCAGTTACCCTCCAGGGGGAGGATACGAGCAGTACTTC
TRBD2	16	TRBJ2-7	-	TRBV28	CASSLFSSGKSYEQYF	TGTGCCAGCAGTTTATTCTCTAGCGGGAAATCCTACGAGCAGTACTTC
-	12	TRBJ1-1	-	TRBV29-1	CSVVTANTEAFF	TGCAGCGTTGTGACGGCGAACACTGAAGCTTTCTTT
-	14	TRBJ2-3	many	TRBV29-1	CSAMGGVITGYAYF	TGCAGCGCCATGGGGGGCGTAATCACGGGATACGCGTATTTT
-	13	TRBJ1-2	-	TRBV7-2	CASSVKQIYGYTF	TGTGCCAGCAGCGTTAAACAGATCTATGGCTACACCTTC
TRBD2	16	TRBJ2-1	-	TRBV20-1	CSARGPTSGRRDEQFF	TGCAGTGCTAGAGGCCCGACTAGCGGGAGACGCGATGAGCAGTTCTTC
-	12	TRBJ1-5	-	TRBV20-1	CSARVVDQPQHF	TGCAGTGCTAGAGTTGTAGATCAGCCCCAGCATTTT
-	16	TRBJ2-1	-	TRBV7-2	CASSTRTVSSYNEQFF	TGTGCCAGCAGCACCCGGACGGTTAGCTCCTACAATGAGCAGTTCTTC
TRBD1	15	TRBJ2-1	-	TRBV20-1	CSAHQAGQGRNEQFF	TGCAGTGCCCACCAGGCGGGACAGGGGAGGAATGAGCAGTTCTTC
-	14	TRBJ2-7	-	TRBV12-3/TRBV12-4	CASSLSLNSYEQYF	TGTGCCAGCAGTTTAAGCTTGAACTCCTACGAGCAGTACTTC
TRBD2	14	TRBJ2-1	-	TRBV12-3/TRBV12-4	CASSPSGNDAEQFF	TGTGCCAGCAGCCCCAGCGGGAACGATGCTGAGCAGTTCTTC
TRBD2	15	TRBJ2-1	-	TRBV10-3	CAISDLAGVYNEQFF	TGTGCCATCAGTGACCTGGCGGGAGTCTACAATGAGCAGTTCTTC
-	15	TRBJ2-1	-	TRBV10-3	CAISEAGRPYNEQFF	TGTGCCATCAGTGAGGCAGGGAGGCCCTACAATGAGCAGTTCTTC
-	13	TRBJ1-2	-	TRBV18	CASSGRENYGYTF	TGTGCCAGCTCGGGCAGGGAGAACTATGGCTACACCTTC
-	15	TRBJ1-2	-	TRBV5-1	CASSSNGARRSGYTF	TGCGCCAGCAGCTCGAACGGGGCTCGTCGGAGTGGCTACACCTTC
-	16	TRBJ2-1	-	TRBV6-5	CASRIRQEEAGNEQFF	TGTGCCAGCAGAATACGGCAAGAGGAGGCAGGCAATGAGCAGTTCTTC
TRBD2	15	TRBJ2-5	-	TRBV20-1	CSATLAGGPGETQYF	TGCAGTGCTACCCTAGCGGGAGGGCCGGGAGAGACCCAGTACTTC
-	16	TRBJ1-4	once	TRBV20-1	CSAREGRASTNEKLFF	TGCAGTGCTAGAGAAGGGAGGGCCTCGACTAATGAAAAACTGTTTTTT
-	13	TRBJ2-7	-	TRBV20-1	CSARPKSSYEQYF	TGCAGTGCTCGACCCAAGAGCTCCTACGAGCAGTACTTC
-	14	TRBJ2-5	-	TRBV14	CASSQGANGWTRYF	TGTGCCAGCAGCCAAGGAGCGAATGGGTGGACCCGGTACTTC
TRBD2	18	TRBJ2-7	-	TRBV5-1	CASSLSPAGGSYHYEQYF	TGCGCCAGCAGCTTGAGTCCAGCGGGAGGGTCTTACCACTACGAGCAGTACTTC
-	14	TRBJ1-4	-	TRBV12-3/TRBV12-4	CASSPGQKSEKLFF	TGTGCCAGCAGCCCGGGTCAGAAAAGCGAAAAACTGTTTTTT
TRBD1	13	TRBJ2-7	-	TRBV3-1	CASSQGDRGRRYF	TGTGCCAGCAGCCAAGGGGACAGGGGACGAAGGTACTTC